These T cell receptor beta chains were read from a single sample in a study of blood T cell repertoires in COVID-19. Data came from immunoSEQ multiplex PCR; TCRdb stores just in-frame clones and leaves some out. Among about 110,000 clones listed, approximately 85% were seen once. Sequenced sample: peripheral blood. These receptors were taken from a man between 65 and 85 years old with acute or convalescent COVID-19. Each CDR3 is given with its conserved first and last residue. A D gene is named only where the DNA matches it firmly. The size entry is marked missing in some rows and otherwise reads once, few, many or a size class.

>.|TRBJ1-2|TRBV28|.
CASSFIGQRGKGYTF
TGTGCCAGCAGTTTTATCGGACAGAGAGGGAAAGGCTACACCTTC
>few|TRBJ2-7|TRBV15|TRBD2
CATSRYSGGASEQYF
TGTGCCACCAGCAGATATAGCGGGGGGGCCTCCGAGCAGTACTTC
>.|TRBJ1-2|TRBV18|TRBD1
CASSPNWRRGQGYGYTF
TGTGCCAGCTCACCAAACTGGCGTCGAGGACAGGGTTATGGCTACACCTTC
>.|TRBJ2-3|TRBV7-3|TRBD2
CASSLVGGSTDTQYF
TGTGCCAGCAGCTTAGTCGGGGGGAGCACAGATACGCAGTATTTT
>.|TRBJ1-3|TRBV11-2|.
CASTLSPGLSGNTIYF
TGTGCCAGCACCTTGAGTCCGGGATTGTCTGGAAACACCATATATTTT
>.|TRBJ1-5|TRBV28|.
CAILQGSQPQHF
TGTGCCATACTACAGGGAAGTCAGCCCCAGCATTTT
>.|TRBJ2-7|TRBV6-5|.
CASMEGSSYEQYF
TGTGCCAGCATGGAGGGCAGCTCCTACGAGCAGTACTTC
>.|TRBJ1-1|TRBV7-6|.
CASSQDSVREAFF
TGTGCCAGCTCCCAGGACAGCGTCCGTGAAGCTTTCTTT
>.|TRBJ1-4|TRBV5-4|TRBD1
CASSTEQGRKDEKLFF
TGTGCCAGCAGCACAGAACAGGGGAGGAAGGATGAAAAACTGTTTTTT
>once|TRBJ2-7|TRBV28|.
CASSFLRDIIYEQYF
TGTGCCAGCAGTTTTCTTCGGGACATCATCTACGAGCAGTACTTC
>.|TRBJ1-1|TRBV10-1|TRBD1
CASMRTGNTEAFF
TGCGCCAGTATGAGGACAGGGAACACTGAAGCTTTCTTT
>few|TRBJ2-1|TRBV5-1|.
CASSLDISGYNEQFF
TGCGCCAGCAGCTTGGATATTAGCGGCTACAATGAGCAGTTCTTC